This TCR beta chain originates from a study of T cell repertoires and HLA-DP antigens. Study-level information: Versus self, one alloantigen differed at one groove amino acid, the other at fewer than 13.

Notes on this clone: Antigen: not known.

This CDR3 has 14 residues. The V and J ends lost 1 base and 5 bases respectively, with 9 bases between them. Germline loops: CDR1 SGHAT, CDR2 FQNNGV. The protocol was immunoSEQ multiplex PCR, while the TCRdb copy is restricted to in-frame clones and leaves out a portion. The sample holds approximately 86,000 clones, about nine tenths seen once. This chain joins TRBV11-2 and TRBJ2-1; D might be TRBD2 (5 bases). This TCR derives from a man in his fifties or sixties in good health and CMV-seronegative. The sequenced sample was CD4+ T cells from PBMCs. The CDR3 spells CASSLVGRDNEQFF. The CDR3 DNA sequence: TGTGCCAGCAGCTTAGTTGGGCGGGACAATGAGCAGTTCTTC.